This TCR beta chain came from a study of technical replicates of blood from several donors. Clones were sequenced by immunoSEQ multiplex PCR, and TCRdb holds only the in-frame ones, with some missing. This table has tens of thousands of clones, approximately 83% appearing once. The germline gives CDR1 SGHDT, CDR2 YYEEEE. Losses at the gene ends were 3 bases for V and 3 bases for J; bases not matched to a gene: 14. The CDR3 spans 17 residues. What was sequenced was PBMCs. The chain joins TRBV5-6 to TRBJ2-7; 8 nucleotides align to TRBD1. This TCR was recovered from a human donor in good health. Some clones in this sample may be carry-over from other donors' samples. CDR3 in amino acids: CASSSPTGARWSYEQYF. CDR3 bases: TGTGCCAGCAGCTCACCGACAGGGGCACGGTGGAGCTACGAGCAGTACTTC.